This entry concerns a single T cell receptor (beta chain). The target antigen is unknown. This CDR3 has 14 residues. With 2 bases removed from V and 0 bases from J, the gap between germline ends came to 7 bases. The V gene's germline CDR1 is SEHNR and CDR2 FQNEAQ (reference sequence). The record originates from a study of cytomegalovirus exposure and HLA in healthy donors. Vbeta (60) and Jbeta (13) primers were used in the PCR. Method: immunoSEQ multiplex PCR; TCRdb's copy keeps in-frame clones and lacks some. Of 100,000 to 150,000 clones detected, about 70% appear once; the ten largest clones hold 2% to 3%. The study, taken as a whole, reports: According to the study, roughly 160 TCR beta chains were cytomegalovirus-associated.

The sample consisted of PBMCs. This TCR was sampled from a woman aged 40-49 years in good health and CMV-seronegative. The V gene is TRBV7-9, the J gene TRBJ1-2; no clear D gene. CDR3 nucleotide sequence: TGTGCCAGCAGCTTATCCAACACTAACTATGGCTACACCTTC. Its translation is CASSLSNTNYGYTF.